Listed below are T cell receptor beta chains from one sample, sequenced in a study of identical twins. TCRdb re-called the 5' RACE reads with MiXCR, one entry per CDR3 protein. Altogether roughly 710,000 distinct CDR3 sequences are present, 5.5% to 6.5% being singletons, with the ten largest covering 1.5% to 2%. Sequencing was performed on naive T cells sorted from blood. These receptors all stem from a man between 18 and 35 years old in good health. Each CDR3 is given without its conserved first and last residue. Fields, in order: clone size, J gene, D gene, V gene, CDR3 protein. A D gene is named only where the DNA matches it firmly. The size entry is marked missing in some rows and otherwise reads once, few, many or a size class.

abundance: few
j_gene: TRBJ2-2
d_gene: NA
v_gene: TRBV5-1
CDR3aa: ASSLAPPGSGGELF

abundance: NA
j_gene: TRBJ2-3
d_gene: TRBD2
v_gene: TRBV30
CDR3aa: AWAFGGAYTDTQY

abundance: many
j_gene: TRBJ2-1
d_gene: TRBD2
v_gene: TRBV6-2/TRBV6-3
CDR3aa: ASRGLAGYEQF

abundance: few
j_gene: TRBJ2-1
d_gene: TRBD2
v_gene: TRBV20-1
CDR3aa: SAGGTRDSSYNEQF

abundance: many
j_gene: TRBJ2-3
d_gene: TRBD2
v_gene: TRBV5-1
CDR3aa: ASSTGLAGGDTQY

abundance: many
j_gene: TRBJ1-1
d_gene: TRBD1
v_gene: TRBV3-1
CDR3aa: ASSPLTGTTEAF

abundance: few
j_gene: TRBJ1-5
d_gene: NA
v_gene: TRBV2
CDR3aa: ASSDYGGNQPQH

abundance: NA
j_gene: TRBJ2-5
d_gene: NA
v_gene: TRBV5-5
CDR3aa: ASSLVMYQETQY

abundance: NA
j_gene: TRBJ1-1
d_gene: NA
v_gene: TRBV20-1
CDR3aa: SAPVGGLNTEAF

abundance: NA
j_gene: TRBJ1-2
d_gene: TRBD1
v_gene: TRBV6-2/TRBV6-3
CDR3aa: ASVGGQLYGYT

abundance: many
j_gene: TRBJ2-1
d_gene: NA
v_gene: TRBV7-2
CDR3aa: ASSFRDNSYNEQF

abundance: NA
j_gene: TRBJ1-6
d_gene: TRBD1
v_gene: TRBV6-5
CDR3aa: ASSYSLLTGPPRALH

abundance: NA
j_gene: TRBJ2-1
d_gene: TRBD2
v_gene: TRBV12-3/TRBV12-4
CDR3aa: ASSLTSPPLPPQF

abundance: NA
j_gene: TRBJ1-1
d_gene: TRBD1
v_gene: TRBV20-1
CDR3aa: SARDQGTGIRLHNTEAF

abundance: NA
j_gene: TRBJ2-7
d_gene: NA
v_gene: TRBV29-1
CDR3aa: SWLGRDRHEQY

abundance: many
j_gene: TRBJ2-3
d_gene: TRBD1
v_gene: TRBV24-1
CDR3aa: ATGDTGTGHPDTQY

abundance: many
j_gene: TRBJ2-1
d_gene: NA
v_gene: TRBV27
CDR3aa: ATAQSYNEQF

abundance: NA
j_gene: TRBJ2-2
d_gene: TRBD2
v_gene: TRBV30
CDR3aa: AWWEGRGAGELF

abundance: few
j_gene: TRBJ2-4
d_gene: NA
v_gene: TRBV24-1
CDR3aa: ATSDRGEGEKNIQY

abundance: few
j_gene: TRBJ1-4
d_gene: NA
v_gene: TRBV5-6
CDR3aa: ASSLAPTATNEKLF

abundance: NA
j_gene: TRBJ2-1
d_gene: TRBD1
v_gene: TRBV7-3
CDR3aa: ASSADRGRFNEQF

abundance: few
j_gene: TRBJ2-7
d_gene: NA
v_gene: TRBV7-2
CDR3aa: ASSTTAQEGYEQY

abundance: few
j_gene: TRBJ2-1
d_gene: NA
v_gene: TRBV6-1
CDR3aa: ASSELARGNEQF

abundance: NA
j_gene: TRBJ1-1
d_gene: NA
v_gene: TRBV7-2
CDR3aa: ASSLELEREAF

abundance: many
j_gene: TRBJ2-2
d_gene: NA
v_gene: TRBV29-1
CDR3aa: SVVVGGSAGELF

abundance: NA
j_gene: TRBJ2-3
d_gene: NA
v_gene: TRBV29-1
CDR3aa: SVEARITDTQY

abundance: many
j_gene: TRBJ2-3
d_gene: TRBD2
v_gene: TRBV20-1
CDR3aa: SAGTSGTDTQY

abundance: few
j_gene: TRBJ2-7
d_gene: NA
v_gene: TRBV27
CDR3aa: ATQSSYEQY

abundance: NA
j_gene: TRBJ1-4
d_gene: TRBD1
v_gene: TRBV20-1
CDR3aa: SAREDQGAGNEKLF

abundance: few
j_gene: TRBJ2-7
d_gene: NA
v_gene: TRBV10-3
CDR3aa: AIGTSYEQY

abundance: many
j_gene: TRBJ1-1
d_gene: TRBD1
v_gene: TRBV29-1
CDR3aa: SVPSGTGNTEAF

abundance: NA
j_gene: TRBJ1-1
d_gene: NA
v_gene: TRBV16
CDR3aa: ASSRSRVNTEAF